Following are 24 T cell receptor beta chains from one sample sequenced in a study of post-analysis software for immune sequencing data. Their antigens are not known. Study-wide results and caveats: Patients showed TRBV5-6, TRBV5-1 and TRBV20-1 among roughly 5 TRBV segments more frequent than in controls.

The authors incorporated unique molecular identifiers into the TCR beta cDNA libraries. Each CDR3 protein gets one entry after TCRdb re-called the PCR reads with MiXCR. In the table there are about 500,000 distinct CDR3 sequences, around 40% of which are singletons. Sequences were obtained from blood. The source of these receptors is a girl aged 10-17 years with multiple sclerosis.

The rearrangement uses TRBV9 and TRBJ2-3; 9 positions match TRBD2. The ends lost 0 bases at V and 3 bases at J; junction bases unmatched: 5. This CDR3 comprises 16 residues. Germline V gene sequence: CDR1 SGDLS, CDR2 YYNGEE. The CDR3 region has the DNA TGTGCCAGCAGCGTAGCGGCGGGAGGGGAGACAGATACGCAGTATTTT. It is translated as CASSVAAGGETDTQYF.

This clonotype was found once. The DNA for the CDR3 is TGCGCCAGCAGCATAGGAGGTAGCAATCAGCCCCAGCATTTT. Encoded protein: CASSIGGSNQPQHF. The chain couples TRBV5-1 to TRBJ1-5; D not resolved. Germline assignment: CDR1 SGHRS and CDR2 YFSETQ. V lost 4 bases, J lost 0 bases, and 8 bases lay in between. This CDR3 contains 14 residues.

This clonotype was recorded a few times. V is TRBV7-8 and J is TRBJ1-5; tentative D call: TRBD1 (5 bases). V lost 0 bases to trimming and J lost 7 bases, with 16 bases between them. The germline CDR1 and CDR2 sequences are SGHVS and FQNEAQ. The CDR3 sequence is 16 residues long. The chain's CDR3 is CASSLAPGGVNQPQHF. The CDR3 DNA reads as TGTGCCAGCAGCTTAGCCCCGGGGGGGGTGAACCAGCCCCAGCATTTT.

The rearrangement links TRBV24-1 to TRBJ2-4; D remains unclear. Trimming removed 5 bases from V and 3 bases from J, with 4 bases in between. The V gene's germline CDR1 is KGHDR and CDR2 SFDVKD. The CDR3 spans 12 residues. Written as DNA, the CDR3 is TGTGCCACCAGTGCCGGCAAAAACATTCAGTACTTC. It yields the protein CATSAGKNIQYF.

The CDR3: CSVSRALNTEAFF. In DNA, the CDR3 is TGCAGCGTCTCCCGGGCCTTGAACACTGAAGCTTTCTTT. The V gene is TRBV29-1, the J gene TRBJ1-1; no definite D call. Germline lookup yields CDR1 SQVTM and CDR2 ANQGSEA. CDR3 length: 13 residues. The ends were cut back, 6 bases at V and 0 bases at J, with 11 bases in the middle.

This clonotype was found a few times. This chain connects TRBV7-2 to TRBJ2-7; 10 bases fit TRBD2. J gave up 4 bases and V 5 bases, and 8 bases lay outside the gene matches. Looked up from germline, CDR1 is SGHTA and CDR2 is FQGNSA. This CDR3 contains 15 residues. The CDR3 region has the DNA TGTGCCAGCAGCCCTCTAGCGGGAGTGGGTTACGAGCAGTACTTC. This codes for CASSPLAGVGYEQYF.

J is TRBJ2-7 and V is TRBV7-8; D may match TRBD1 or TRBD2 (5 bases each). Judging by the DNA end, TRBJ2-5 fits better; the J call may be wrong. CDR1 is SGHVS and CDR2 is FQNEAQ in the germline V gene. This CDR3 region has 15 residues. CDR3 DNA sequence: TGTGCCAGCAGCCCCCGGACCGGGACCACAAAGACCCAGTACTTC. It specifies CASSPRTGTTKTQYF.

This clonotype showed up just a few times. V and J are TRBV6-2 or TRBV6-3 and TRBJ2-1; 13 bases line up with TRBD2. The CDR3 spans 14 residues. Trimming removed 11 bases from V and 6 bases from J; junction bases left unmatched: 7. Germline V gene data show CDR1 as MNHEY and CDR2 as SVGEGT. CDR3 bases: TGTGCCGGTTCCGGGACTAGCGGGACCAATGAGCAGTTCTTC. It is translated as CAGSGTSGTNEQFF.

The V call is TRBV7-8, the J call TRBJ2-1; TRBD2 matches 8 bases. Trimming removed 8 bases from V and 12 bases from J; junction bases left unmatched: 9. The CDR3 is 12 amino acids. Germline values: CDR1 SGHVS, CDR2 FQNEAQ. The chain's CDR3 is CASAMGTSLQFF. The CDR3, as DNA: TGTGCCAGCGCTATGGGGACTAGTCTGCAGTTCTTC.

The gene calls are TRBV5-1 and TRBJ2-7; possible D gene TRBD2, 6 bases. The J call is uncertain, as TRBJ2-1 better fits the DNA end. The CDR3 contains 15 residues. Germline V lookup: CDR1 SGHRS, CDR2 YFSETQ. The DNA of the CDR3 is TGCGCCAGCAGCGTGCTAGCGAGAGCTCAGGTTGAGCAGTTCTTC. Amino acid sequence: CASSVLARAQVEQFF.

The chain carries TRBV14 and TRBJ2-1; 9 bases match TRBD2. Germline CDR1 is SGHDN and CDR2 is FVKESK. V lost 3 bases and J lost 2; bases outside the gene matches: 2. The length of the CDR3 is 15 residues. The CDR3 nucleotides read TGTGCCAGCAGCCATATAGCGGGAGCCTACAATGAGCAGTTCTTC. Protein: CASSHIAGAYNEQFF.

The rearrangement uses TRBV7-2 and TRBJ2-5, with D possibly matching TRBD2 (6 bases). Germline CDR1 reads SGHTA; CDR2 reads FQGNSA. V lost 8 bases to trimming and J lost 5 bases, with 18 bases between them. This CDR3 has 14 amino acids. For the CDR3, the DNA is TGTGCCAGCGTCCTTAGCGGACACTGGGAGACCCAGTACTTC. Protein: CASVLSGHWETQYF. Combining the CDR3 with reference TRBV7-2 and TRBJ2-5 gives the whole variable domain GAGVSQSPSNKVTEKGKDVELRCDPISGHTALYWYRQSLGQGLEFLIYFQGNSAPDKSGLPSDRFSAERTGGSVSTLTIQRTQQEDSAVYLCASVLSGHWETQYFGPGTRLLVL.

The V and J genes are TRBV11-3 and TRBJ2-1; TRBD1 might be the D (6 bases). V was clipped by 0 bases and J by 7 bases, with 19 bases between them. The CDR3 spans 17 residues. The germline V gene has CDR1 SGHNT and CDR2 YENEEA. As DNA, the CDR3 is TGTGCCAGCAGCTTAGAAGGGCAGGGGATAGGTATGAATGAGCAGTTCTTC. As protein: CASSLEGQGIGMNEQFF.

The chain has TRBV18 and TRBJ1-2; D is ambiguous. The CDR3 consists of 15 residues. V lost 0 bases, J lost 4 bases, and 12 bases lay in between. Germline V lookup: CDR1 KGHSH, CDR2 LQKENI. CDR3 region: CASSPPFLYSYGYTF. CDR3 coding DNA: TGTGCCAGCTCACCACCATTTCTTTACTCCTATGGCTACACCTTC.

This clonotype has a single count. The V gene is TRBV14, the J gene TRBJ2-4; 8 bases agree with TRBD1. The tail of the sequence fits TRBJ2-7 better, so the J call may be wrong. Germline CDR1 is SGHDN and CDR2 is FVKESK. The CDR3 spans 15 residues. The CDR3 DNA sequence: TGTGCCAGCAGCCAAGTGAGTTTGGGACAGGTCGAGCAGTACTTC. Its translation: CASSQVSLGQVEQYF.

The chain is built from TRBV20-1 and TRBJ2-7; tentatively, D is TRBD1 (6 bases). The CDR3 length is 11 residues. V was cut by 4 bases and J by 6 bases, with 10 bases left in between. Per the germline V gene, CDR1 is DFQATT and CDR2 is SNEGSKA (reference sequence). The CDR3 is CSANTGIEQYF. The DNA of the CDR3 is TGCAGTGCTAATACAGGGATCGAGCAGTACTTC.

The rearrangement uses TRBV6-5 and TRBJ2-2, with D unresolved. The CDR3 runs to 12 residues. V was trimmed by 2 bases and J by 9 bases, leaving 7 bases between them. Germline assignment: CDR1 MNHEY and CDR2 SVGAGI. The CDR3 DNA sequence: TGTGCCAGCAGTTACATGGGTCGGGAGCTGTTTTTT. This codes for CASSYMGRELFF.

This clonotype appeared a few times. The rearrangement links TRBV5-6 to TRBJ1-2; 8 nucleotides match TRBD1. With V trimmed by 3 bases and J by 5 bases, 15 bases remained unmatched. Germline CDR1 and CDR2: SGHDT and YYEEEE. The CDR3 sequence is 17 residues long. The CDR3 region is CASSSNYRTGLRYGYTF. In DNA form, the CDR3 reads TGTGCCAGCAGCTCGAATTACCGGACAGGGTTACGGTATGGCTACACCTTC.

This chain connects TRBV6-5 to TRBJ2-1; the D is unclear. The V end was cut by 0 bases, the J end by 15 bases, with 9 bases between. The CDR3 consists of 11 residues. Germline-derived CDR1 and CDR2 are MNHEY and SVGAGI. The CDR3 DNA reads TGTGCCAGCAGTTACTCAGGGTTGCGGTTCTTC. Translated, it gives CASSYSGLRFF.

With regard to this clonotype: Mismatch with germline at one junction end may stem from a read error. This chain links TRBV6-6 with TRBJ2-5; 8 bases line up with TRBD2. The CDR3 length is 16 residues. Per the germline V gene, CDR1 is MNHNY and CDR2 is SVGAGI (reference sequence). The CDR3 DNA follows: TGTGCCAACAGTTACTCCGTCGGGAGGGCCGGGGAGACCCAGTACTTC. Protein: CANSYSVGRAGETQYF.

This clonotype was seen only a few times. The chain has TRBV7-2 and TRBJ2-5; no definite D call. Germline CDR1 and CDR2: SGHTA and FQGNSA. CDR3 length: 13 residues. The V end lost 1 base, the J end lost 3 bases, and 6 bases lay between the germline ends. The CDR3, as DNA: TGTGCCAGCAGCTTAGTGGGTGAAGAGACCCAGTACTTC. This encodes CASSLVGEETQYF. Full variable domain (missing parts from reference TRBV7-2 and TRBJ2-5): GAGVSQSPSNKVTEKGKDVELRCDPISGHTALYWYRQSLGQGLEFLIYFQGNSAPDKSGLPSDRFSAERTGGSVSTLTIQRTQQEDSAVYLCASSLVGEETQYFGPGTRLLVL.

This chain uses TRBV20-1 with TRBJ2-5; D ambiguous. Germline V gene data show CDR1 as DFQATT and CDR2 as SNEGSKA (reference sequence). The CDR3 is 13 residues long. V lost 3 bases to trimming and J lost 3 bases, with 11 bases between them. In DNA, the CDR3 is TGCAGTGCTAGCGTCCGCCCAGAAGAGACCCAGTACTTC. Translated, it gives CSASVRPEETQYF.

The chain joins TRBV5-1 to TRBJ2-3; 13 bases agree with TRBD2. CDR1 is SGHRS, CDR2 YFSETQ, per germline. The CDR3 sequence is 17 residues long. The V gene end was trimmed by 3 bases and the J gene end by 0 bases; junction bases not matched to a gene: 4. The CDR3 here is CASSSGTSGASTDTQYF. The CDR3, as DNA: TGCGCCAGCAGCTCGGGGACTAGCGGGGCTAGCACAGATACGCAGTATTTT.

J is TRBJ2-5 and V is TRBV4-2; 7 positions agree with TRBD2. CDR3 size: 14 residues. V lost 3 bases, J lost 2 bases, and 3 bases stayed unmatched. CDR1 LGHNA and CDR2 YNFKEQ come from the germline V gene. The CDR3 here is CASSHGTTQETQYF. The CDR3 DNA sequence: TGTGCCAGCAGCCATGGGACTACACAAGAGACCCAGTACTTC.